These 16 T cell receptor beta chains came from one sample sequenced in a study of T cells expressing NK-cell markers. TCRdb reanalyzed the 5' RACE reads, giving one entry per CDR3 protein sequence and no DNA. This listing includes 400,000 to 450,000 distinct CDR3 sequences. Sequenced: blood T cells: a sorted CD56 or NKG2C T cell subset, CD4+ or CD8+ T cells, or bulk PBMC T cells (not recorded which). The receptor source for this set is a woman aged 18-69 years in good health.

This chain connects TRBV4-1 to TRBJ2-5. Germline V CDR1 and CDR2: MGHRA, YSYEKL. The CDR3 covers 14 residues. CDR3 protein: CASSPVGNQETQYF.

The chain employs TRBV6-5 and TRBJ2-7. CDR3 size: 16 residues. CDR1 is MNHEY, CDR2 SVGAGI, per germline. The CDR3 sequence is CASSYSRIRKGYEQYF.

The chain has TRBV12-3 or TRBV12-4 and TRBJ2-2. This CDR3 has 15 amino acids. This CDR3 is CASSFGFANTGELFF.

V usage is TRBV7-2 and J usage is TRBJ2-5; TCRdb names TRBD1, which stays unverified in the absence of DNA. Looked up from germline, CDR1 is SGHTA and CDR2 is FQGNSA. This CDR3 is built from 13 residues. CDR3 residues: CASSRGGKETQYF.

The chain is built from TRBV20-1 and TRBJ2-2. The germline CDR1 and CDR2 sequences are DFQATT and SNEGSKA (reference sequence). The CDR3 extends over 16 amino acids. The CDR3: CSASSSASVNTGELFF.

This chain connects TRBV7-2 to TRBJ2-3; the D call of TRBD2 rests on TCRdb alone, since no DNA is present to check it. Germline V gives CDR1 SGHTA, CDR2 FQGNSA. The CDR3 is made up of 17 amino acids. The CDR3 loop is CASSLAGWREGQYTQYF.

CDR3 protein: CSAFARLAVLYEQYF. The chain joins TRBV20-1 to TRBJ2-7; TCRdb proposes TRBD2, but this gene call is untestable without DNA. The germline CDR1 and CDR2 sequences are DFQATT and SNEGSKA (reference sequence). CDR3 length equals 15 residues.

The chain recombines TRBV20-1 with TRBJ1-1. The CDR3 extends over 14 amino acids. Per the germline V gene, CDR1 is DFQATT and CDR2 is SNEGSKA (reference sequence). The CDR3 sequence is CSARDRVGNTEAFF.

The CDR3 protein is CASSLDGGGAAETQYF. This chain uses TRBV5-1 with TRBJ2-5; no DNA is available, so the TRBD2 call from TCRdb remains unchecked. Germline assignment: CDR1 SGHRS and CDR2 YFSETQ. The CDR3 spans 16 residues.

The rearrangement links TRBV29-1 to TRBJ1-1; with no DNA, the TCRdb D assignment of TRBD1 cannot be verified. The CDR3 is 12 residues long. Germline CDR1 reads SQVTM; CDR2 reads ANQGSEA. The CDR3: CSVTQGNAEAFF.

The chain couples TRBV20-1 to TRBJ2-1; the D call from TCRdb, TRBD1, cannot be confirmed without DNA. CDR1 DFQATT and CDR2 SNEGSKA come from the germline V gene (reference sequence). The CDR3 length is 14 residues. The CDR3 sequence: CRAQGSGAYNEQFF.

V gene TRBV7-9 combines with J gene TRBJ1-1; TCRdb designates TRBD1, a call that cannot be tested without DNA. Germline V lookup: CDR1 SEHNR, CDR2 FQNEAQ (reference sequence). The CDR3 is made up of 12 amino acids. The CDR3 reads CASDGQGAEAFF. The full variable domain, completed using reference TRBV7-9 and TRBJ1-1, is DTGVSQNPRHKITKRGQNVTFRCDPISEHNRLYWYRQTLGQGPEFLTYFQNEAQLEKSRLLSDRFSAERPKGSFSTLEIQRTEQGDSAMYLCASDGQGAEAFFGQGTRLTVV.

The chain combines TRBV18 with TRBJ2-7; TCRdb picks TRBD1, but there is no DNA to check that call. The germline gives CDR1 KGHSH, CDR2 LQKENI. CDR3 size: 13 residues. The CDR3 loop reads CASSAGVNYEQYF.

The chain combines TRBV28 with TRBJ1-1; TCRdb picks TRBD1, but there is no DNA to check that call. The CDR3 consists of 16 residues. Germline CDR1 MDHEN, CDR2 SYDVKM. The CDR3 here is CASSLPGPSMNTEAFF. Complete variable domain (other parts from reference TRBV28 and TRBJ1-1): DVKVTQSSRYLVKRTGEKVFLECVQDMDHENMFWYRQDPGLGLRLIYFSYDVKMKEKGDIPEGYSVSREKKERFSLILESASTNQTSMYLCASSLPGPSMNTEAFFGQGTRLTVV.

The J gene is TRBJ2-7, the V gene TRBV12-3 or TRBV12-4; TCRdb lists TRBD2, though no DNA is available to test this call. The CDR3 sequence is 12 residues long. CDR3 protein: CASSYRWGGQYF.

The chain carries TRBV7-6 and TRBJ2-1; TCRdb names TRBD2, which stays unverified in the absence of DNA. Germline V gene sequence: CDR1 SGHVS, CDR2 FNYEAQ. The CDR3 length is 15 residues. CDR3 residues: CASSSQRGSSNEQFF.